This TCR beta chain came from a study of blood T cell repertoires in COVID-19. Study-wide context: Samples representing acute and convalescent COVID-19 were sourced from the United States, Italy and Spain. The analysed material was cDNA or gDNA that came from T cells, B-cell-depleted T cells, or PBMCs.

The CDR3 totals 17 residues. V lost 6 bases and J lost 5; bases outside the gene matches: 13. From germline, CDR1 is SGHDT and CDR2 YYEEEE. Original data processing: Scientists estimated how many nucleated cells there were by amplifying reference gene primers. Method: immunoSEQ multiplex PCR; TCRdb's copy keeps in-frame clones and lacks some. The V and J calls and clone size were taken over from that table, and D and trimming were inferred from the DNA. The table has hundreds of thousands of clones, around nine tenths seen once. This chain uses TRBV5-6 with TRBJ2-7; TRBD2 aligns across 14 bases. The sequenced material came from peripheral blood. This TCR was sampled from a woman under 40 with acute or convalescent COVID-19. The CDR3, as DNA: TGTGCCAGCAACCTCGGACTAGCGGGGGGCTATAGCGACGAGCAGTACTTC. It is translated as CASNLGLAGGYSDEQYF.